This T cell receptor (beta chain) was captured by sequencing in a study of blood T cell repertoires in COVID-19. Libraries were prepared by immunoSEQ multiplex PCR; TCRdb keeps only in-frame clonotypes and omits some of them. The data show about 74,000 clones, more than 90% seen once. The sequencing input was peripheral blood. The receptor comes from a man in his fifties or sixties with acute or convalescent COVID-19.

The chain's CDR3 is CASSLWGRGRLANYGYTF. For the CDR3, the DNA is TGTGCCAGCAGTTTATGGGGCAGGGGGCGTTTGGCTAACTATGGCTACACCTTC. The V gene is TRBV27, the J gene TRBJ1-2; TRBD1 matches 8 bases. Trimming removed 1 base from V and 0 bases from J; junction bases left unmatched: 10. Germline lookup yields CDR1 MNHEY and CDR2 SMNVEV (reference sequence). The CDR3 loop spans 18 amino acids.